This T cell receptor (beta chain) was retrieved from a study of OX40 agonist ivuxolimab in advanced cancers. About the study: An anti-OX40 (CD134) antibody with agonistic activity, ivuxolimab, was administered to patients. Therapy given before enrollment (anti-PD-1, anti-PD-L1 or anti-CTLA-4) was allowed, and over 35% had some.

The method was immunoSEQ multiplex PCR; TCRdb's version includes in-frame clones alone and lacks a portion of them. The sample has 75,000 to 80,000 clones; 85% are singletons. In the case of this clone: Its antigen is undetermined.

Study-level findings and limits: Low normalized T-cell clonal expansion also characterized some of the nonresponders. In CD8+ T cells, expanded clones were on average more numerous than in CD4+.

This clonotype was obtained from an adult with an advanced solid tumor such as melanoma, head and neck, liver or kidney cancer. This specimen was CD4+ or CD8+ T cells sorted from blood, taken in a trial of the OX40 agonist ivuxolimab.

Written as DNA, the CDR3 is TGTGCCACCTCCCCCTCTACCATCTACAATGAGCAGTTCTTC. Protein sequence: CATSPSTIYNEQFF. This chain connects TRBV19 to TRBJ2-1; D call uncertain. The length of the CDR3 is 14 residues. The germline V and J ends were trimmed by 10 bases and 3 bases, with 16 bases remaining between them. Germline V gene sequence: CDR1 LNHDA, CDR2 SQIVND (reference sequence).